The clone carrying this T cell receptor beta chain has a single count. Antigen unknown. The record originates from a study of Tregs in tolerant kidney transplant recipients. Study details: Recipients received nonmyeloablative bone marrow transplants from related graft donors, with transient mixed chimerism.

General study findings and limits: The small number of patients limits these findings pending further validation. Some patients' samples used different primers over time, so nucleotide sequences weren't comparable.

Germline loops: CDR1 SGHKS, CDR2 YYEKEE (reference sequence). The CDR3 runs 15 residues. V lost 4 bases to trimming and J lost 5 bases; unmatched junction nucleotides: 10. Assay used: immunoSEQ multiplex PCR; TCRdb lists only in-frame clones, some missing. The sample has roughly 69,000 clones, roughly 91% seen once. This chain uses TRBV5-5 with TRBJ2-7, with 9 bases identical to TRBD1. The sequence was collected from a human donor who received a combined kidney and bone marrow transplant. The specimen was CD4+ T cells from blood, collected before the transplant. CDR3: CASSPVRDRVHEQYF. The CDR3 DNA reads TGTGCCAGCAGCCCCGTACGGGACAGGGTCCACGAGCAGTACTTC. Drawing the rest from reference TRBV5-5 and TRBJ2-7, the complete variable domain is DAGVTQSPTHLIKTRGQQVTLRCSPISGHKSVSWYQQVLGQGPQFIFQYYEKEERGRGNFPDRFSARQFPNYSSELNVNALLLGDSALYLCASSPVRDRVHEQYFGPGTRLTVT.